This is a list of T cell receptor beta chains from one sample in a study of naive and memory T cell subsets. TCRdb redid the calling of the UMI-ligation and nested PCR reads with MiXCR, one entry per CDR3 protein. The table records about 90,000 distinct CDR3 sequences, more than 6.5% of them present only once. Material for sequencing was central memory CD4+ T cells from blood. The origin of the receptors is a human donor in good health. The CDR3 runs from the conserved cysteine through the conserved F or W. The D gene is left open where the match is weak. Clone size, where shown, is once, few, many, or a class for clones that have expanded.

clone_size,j_call,d_call,v_call,cdr3_aa,cdr3_nt
medium-sized,TRBJ1-4,.,TRBV20-1,CSARGSTGSAIEKLFF,TGCAGTGCTAGAGGCTCAACAGGGAGTGCAATTGAAAAACTGTTTTTT
many,TRBJ2-4,.,TRBV29-1,CSVEKPAGAKNIQYF,TGCAGCGTTGAAAAGCCCGCCGGGGCCAAAAACATTCAGTACTTC
.,TRBJ2-7,.,TRBV6-2/TRBV6-3,CASTPGTGRGYEQYF,TGTGCCAGCACGCCCGGCACCGGGAGAGGCTACGAGCAGTACTTC
many,TRBJ2-1,TRBD1,TRBV20-1,CSAEARDRGPIEQFF,TGCAGTGCCGAGGCAAGGGACAGGGGACCCATTGAGCAGTTCTTC
many,TRBJ1-3,.,TRBV7-2,CASSEDSNTIYF,TGTGCCAGCAGCGAAGACTCGAACACCATATATTTT
.,TRBJ2-3,.,TRBV24-1,CATSDLGTHTDTQYF,TGTGCCACCAGTGATTTGGGGACACACACAGATACGCAGTATTTT
.,TRBJ2-1,.,TRBV7-2,CASSAHRESNEQFF,TGTGCCAGCAGCGCCCACAGGGAGAGCAATGAGCAGTTCTTC
.,TRBJ2-2,TRBD2,TRBV9,CASSPGTSGNTGELFF,TGTGCCAGCAGCCCTGGGACTAGCGGGAACACCGGGGAGCTGTTTTTT
many,TRBJ2-1,TRBD2,TRBV5-1,CASSLALGTSGGVGQFF,TGCGCCAGCAGCTTGGCCCTGGGGACTAGCGGGGGAGTAGGGCAGTTCTTC
many,TRBJ1-4,TRBD1,TRBV7-2,CASSLTGGREKLFF,TGTGCCAGCAGCCTGACAGGGGGTCGTGAAAAACTGTTTTTT
many,TRBJ1-6,.,TRBV9,CASSVEAVGSPLHF,TGTGCCAGCAGCGTAGAGGCGGTGGGATCGCCCCTCCACTTT
many,TRBJ1-1,.,TRBV6-2/TRBV6-3,CASSYRLGFGDTEAFF,TGTGCCAGCAGTTACCGTCTCGGCTTTGGGGACACTGAAGCTTTCTTT
many,TRBJ2-2,.,TRBV6-6,CASSILGNTGELFF,TGTGCCAGCTCCATCCTGGGGAACACCGGGGAGCTGTTTTTT
few,TRBJ2-3,TRBD2,TRBV9,CASQSGGARDTQYF,TGTGCCAGTCAAAGCGGGGGGGCCAGAGATACGCAGTATTTT
few,TRBJ2-7,.,TRBV7-2,CASSLAGTFSYEQYF,TGTGCCAGCAGCTTAGCAGGGACGTTCTCCTACGAGCAGTACTTC
.,TRBJ2-7,.,TRBV7-7,CASSISPDIQEDEQYF,TGTGCCAGCAGCATCTCACCCGACATTCAAGAAGACGAGCAGTACTTC
few,TRBJ2-5,TRBD1,TRBV18,CASSRGQGIETQYF,TGTGCCAGCTCACGAGGACAGGGAATAGAGACCCAGTACTTC
many,TRBJ1-4,.,TRBV20-1,CSARRSEKLFF,TGCAGCGCTCGCAGGTCTGAAAAACTGTTTTTT
many,TRBJ2-3,TRBD2,TRBV18,CASSLRTSVNTQYF,TGTGCCAGCTCACTCCGGACTAGCGTTAATACGCAGTATTTT
.,TRBJ1-6,.,TRBV10-3,CAISDRSSYNSPLHF,TGTGCCATCAGTGACAGGAGCTCCTATAATTCACCCCTCCACTTT
many,TRBJ2-2,.,TRBV7-6,CASSLSASNTGELFF,TGTGCCAGCAGCTTATCGGCTAGTAACACCGGGGAGCTGTTTTTT
.,TRBJ2-5,.,TRBV7-2,CASSWGRSETQYF,TGTGCCAGCAGCTGGGGACGGTCAGAGACCCAGTACTTC
many,TRBJ2-7,TRBD1,TRBV7-8,CASSLAQGVSYEQYF,TGTGCCAGCAGCTTAGCTCAGGGGGTCTCCTACGAGCAGTACTTC
many,TRBJ2-1,TRBD1,TRBV27,CASSGTGDDEQFF,TGTGCCAGCAGCGGGACAGGGGACGATGAGCAGTTCTTC
many,TRBJ1-1,.,TRBV24-1,CATSETGRGRLEAFF,TGTGCCACCAGTGAAACGGGAAGGGGACGACTTGAAGCTTTCTTT
few,TRBJ2-7,.,TRBV15,CATSRGGDSYEQYF,TGTGCCACCAGCAGAGGGGGGGATTCCTACGAGCAGTACTTC
.,TRBJ2-3,.,TRBV6-1,CASSGQRQGGSDTQYF,TGTGCCAGCAGTGGACAACGACAGGGAGGGTCAGATACGCAGTATTTT
many,TRBJ1-4,.,TRBV12-3/TRBV12-4,CASSESSRKLFF,TGTGCCAGCAGCGAGAGTAGTCGGAAACTGTTTTTT
.,TRBJ2-1,.,TRBV12-3/TRBV12-4,CASSLGQGGIWRRQFF,TGTGCCAGCAGTTTAGGACAGGGAGGCATATGGAGGAGGCAGTTCTTC
many,TRBJ2-3,TRBD2,TRBV7-2,CASSLGRTSGSPDTQYF,TGTGCCAGCAGCTTAGGGCGGACTAGCGGGAGTCCAGATACGCAGTATTTT
many,TRBJ1-1,.,TRBV7-3,CASSLRRSGNTEAFF,TGTGCCAGCAGCTTACGTAGGTCCGGGAACACTGAAGCTTTCTTT
.,TRBJ2-5,.,TRBV27,CASSPFRGARETQYF,TGTGCCAGCAGTCCCTTCAGGGGGGCCAGGGAGACCCAGTACTTC
many,TRBJ2-3,TRBD2,TRBV7-2,CASSPLLGGVTDTQYF,TGTGCCAGCAGCCCCCTTTTGGGGGGGGTCACAGATACGCAGTATTTT
.,TRBJ2-7,.,TRBV11-2,CASSLPRTYEQYF,TGTGCCAGCAGCTTACCCCGGACGTACGAGCAGTACTTC
many,TRBJ2-3,TRBD2,TRBV15,CATSPSSGGITDTQYF,TGTGCCACCAGCCCCTCTAGCGGGGGCATCACAGATACGCAGTATTTT
many,TRBJ1-5,TRBD1,TRBV2,CASSRDSPSNQPQHF,TGTGCCAGCAGCCGGGACAGCCCTAGCAATCAGCCCCAGCATTTT
many,TRBJ1-2,.,TRBV2,CASTRDFDWDGYTF,TGTGCCAGCACGAGGGATTTCGATTGGGATGGCTACACCTTC
many,TRBJ1-5,.,TRBV12-3/TRBV12-4,CASSLAAVNQPQHF,TGTGCCAGCAGTTTAGCGGCAGTAAATCAGCCCCAGCATTTT
few,TRBJ2-5,TRBD2,TRBV27,CASRLRGTSGRETQYF,TGTGCCAGCAGATTAAGGGGGACTAGCGGAAGAGAGACCCAGTACTTC